The entry below gives a single TCR beta chain sequence along with its context. The antigen is not known. Trimming cost V 0 bases and J 4 bases; bases outside gene matches: 10. This CDR3 has 17 residues. Per the germline V gene, CDR1 is SGHRS and CDR2 is YFSETQ. The sample is drawn from a study of beta chain features in type 1 diabetes. General study results and limits: Any HLA effect on TCRB rearrangement was left unresolved by small sub-analyses.

TCRB transcripts that were expressed got sequenced, as all of the isolated RNA had been reverse transcribed. Produced via immunoSEQ multiplex PCR; TCRdb's table is partial and in-frame only. The table shows 900,000 or so clones, with 15% to 20% occurring only once. The sample taken for sequencing was naive CD4+ T cells from blood. This rearrangement joins TRBV5-1 to TRBJ2-3, with 8 bases fitting TRBD1. The TCR was taken from a young woman in good health. The CDR3 protein is CASSLGLSGQGADTQYF. In DNA form, the CDR3 reads TGCGCCAGCAGCTTGGGACTAAGCGGACAGGGCGCAGATACGCAGTATTTT.